The T cell receptor (beta chain) under discussion was sequenced for a study of cytomegalovirus exposure and HLA in healthy donors. Amplification used 60 Vbeta primers and 13 Jbeta primers. Per the original data handling: In a later analysis, around 10 million of 65 million to 90 million unique beta chains occurred in at least two donors. Sequencing was performed with immunoSEQ multiplex PCR; in TCRdb, only in-frame clones are kept and a portion is missing. V and J calls and clone size are as listed in that table; D and trimming were resolved from the DNA. The data show roughly 95,000 clones, roughly 72% seen once. The sample holds a few counts of this clone. Its target is not known. Study results and caveats: Association with HLA alleles at 0.05 false discovery rate was found for 15,000 to 20,000 TCR beta sequences in a later analysis.

Germline lookup yields CDR1 LGHNA and CDR2 YNFKEQ. CDR3 size: 14 residues. Trimming took off 0 bases at V and 7 bases at J, with 9 bases between the two ends. Sequencing used PBMCs. The chain employs TRBV4-2 and TRBJ1-4; D might be TRBD1 (5 bases). The sequence derives from a man aged 25-40 years in good health and CMV-seropositive. The CDR3 reads CASSQDQGSEKLFF. CDR3 sequence (DNA): TGTGCCAGCAGCCAAGATCAGGGTAGTGAAAAACTGTTTTTT.